The sequence of this T cell receptor (beta chain) was determined in a study of regulatory T cells in long-lasting Graves disease. This clonotype was picked up many times. Germline V gives CDR1 DFQATT, CDR2 SNEGSKA (reference sequence). Between the trimmed V and J ends, which lost 3 bases and 0 bases, there was a span of 8 bases. This CDR3 comprises 13 residues. Combining iRepertoire HTBI primers with Arm-PCR of CDR3 regions, the authors built TCR beta libraries. TCRdb reanalysed the multiplex PCR reads using MiXCR and keeps one entry per CDR3 protein. The sample lists 450,000 to 600,000 distinct CDR3 sequences, roughly 14% seen once, with over 7.5% in the top ten. Time point meaning: newly diagnosed GD, antithyroid drugs for less than 3 months. PBMCs were the source of the RNA used for TCR sequencing. The same sample was also used in a study of T cells in Graves' hyperthyroidism and ophthalmopathy. That investigation notes: An initial round of RT-PCR targeting the TCR CDR3 relied on the HTBI primer set.

The sample here was peripheral blood mononuclear cells (PBMCs), taken at new diagnosis, from a patient treated with antithyroid drugs. The genes are TRBV20-1 and TRBJ1-2; D remains unclear. The TCR was taken from a man aged 25-45 years with Graves disease. CDR3 sequence reads: CSARPPANYGYTF. As DNA, the CDR3 is TGCAGTGCTAGGCCCCCAGCTAACTATGGCTACACCTTC.